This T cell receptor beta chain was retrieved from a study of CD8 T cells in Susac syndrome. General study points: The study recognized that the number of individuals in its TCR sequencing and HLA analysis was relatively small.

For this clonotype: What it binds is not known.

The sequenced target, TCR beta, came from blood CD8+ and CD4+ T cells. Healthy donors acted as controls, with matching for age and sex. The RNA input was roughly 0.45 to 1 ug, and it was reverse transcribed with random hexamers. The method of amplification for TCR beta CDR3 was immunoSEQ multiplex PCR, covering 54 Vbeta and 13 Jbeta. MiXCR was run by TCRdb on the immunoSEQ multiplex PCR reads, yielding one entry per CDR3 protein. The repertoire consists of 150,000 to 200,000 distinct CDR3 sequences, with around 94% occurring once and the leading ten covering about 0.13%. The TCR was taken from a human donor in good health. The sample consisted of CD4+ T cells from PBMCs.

CDR3 sequence (DNA): TGTGCCAGCAGCCTGGGACTAGCAGGGGAGACCCAGTACTTC. It specifies CASSLGLAGETQYF. This chain uses TRBV9 with TRBJ2-5; 9 bases map to TRBD2. V gave up 4 bases and J gave up 5 bases; unmatched junction bases: 6. The CDR3 runs to 14 residues. From germline, CDR1 is SGDLS and CDR2 YYNGEE.